These 14 T cell receptor beta chains came from one sample sequenced in a study of identical twins. Using its own MiXCR run on the 5' RACE reads, TCRdb lists one record per CDR3 protein. In the table there are roughly 630,000 distinct CDR3 sequences, about 7% of which are singletons. The same data also contributed to another study, on yellow fever vaccine responses in identical twins.

The source material was PBMCs. These receptor sequences come from a young woman in good health.

The chain couples TRBV1 to TRBJ2-7; TRBD2 is the table's D call and was not checked against the DNA. TRBV1 is a pseudogene. This CDR3 has 15 residues. CDR3 residues: CTSSQGLAGIYEQYV. For the CDR3, the DNA is TGCACCAGCAGCCAAGGACTAGCGGGGATCTACGAGCAGTACGTC.

The table lists this clonotype with many counts. This chain uses TRBV11-2 with TRBJ2-1; 13 nucleotides agree with TRBD2. The CDR3 length is 16 residues. The germline V gene has CDR1 SGHAT and CDR2 FQNNGV. V shed 3 bases, J shed 8 bases, and the junction held 7 bases outside the gene matches. The CDR3 DNA is TGTGCCAGCAGCTTCACCACTAGCGGGGGGGCCGATGAGCAGTTCTTC. This translates into CASSFTTSGGADEQFF.

This clonotype was counted only a few times. The chain combines TRBV4-2 with TRBJ2-4, with 8 bases aligning to TRBD1. J gave up 9 bases and V 1 base, and 5 bases lay outside the gene matches. Germline lookup yields CDR1 LGHNA and CDR2 YNFKEQ. This CDR3 spans 14 amino acids. Here the CDR3 reads CASSQGQGAGIQYF. CDR3 coding DNA: TGTGCCAGCAGCCAAGGTCAGGGGGCAGGCATTCAGTACTTC.

The chain is built from TRBV21-1 and TRBJ2-7; the D segment call TRBD1 is taken from the table without a DNA check. TRBV21-1 is annotated as a pseudogene. This CDR3 is 14 amino acids long. Written as DNA, the CDR3 is TGTGCCAGCAAAGAAAGGGAACAGGGAAGCGAGCAGTACGTC. Residues: CASKEREQGSEQYV.

There are a few counts of this clonotype. This chain uses TRBV5-1 with TRBJ2-3; possibly TRBD1 for D (5 bases). The ends were cut back, 0 bases at V and 6 bases at J, with 11 bases in the middle. CDR3 length: 14 residues. Germline loops: CDR1 SGHRS, CDR2 YFSETQ. The CDR3 is CASSLVQGLDTQYF. The CDR3 coding sequence is TGCGCCAGCAGCTTGGTCCAGGGCCTCGATACGCAGTATTTT.

The chain couples TRBV28 to TRBJ2-1; D is tentatively TRBD1 or TRBD2 (6 bases each). The V gene lost 2 bases and the J gene lost 3 bases, with 14 bases spanning the gap. CDR3 length equals 16 residues. From germline, CDR1 is MDHEN and CDR2 SYDVKM. The CDR3 reads CASSLGGGLIYNEQFF. CDR3 bases: TGTGCCAGCAGTTTAGGAGGGGGACTTATCTACAATGAGCAGTTCTTC.

There are a few counts of this clonotype. V usage is TRBV7-9 and J usage is TRBJ2-1; TRBD1 matches at 9 bases. V gave up 8 bases and J gave up 4 bases; unmatched junction bases: 15. CDR3 length: 17 residues. Looked up from germline, CDR1 is SEHNR and CDR2 is FQNEAQ (reference sequence). Here the CDR3 DNA reads TGTGCCAGCTATGGGGTTTCCCGGGACAGGGAATACAATGAGCAGTTCTTC. The encoded protein is CASYGVSRDREYNEQFF. Full variable domain (missing parts from reference TRBV7-9 and TRBJ2-1): DTGVSQNPRHKITKRGQNVTFRCDPISEHNRLYWYRQTLGQGPEFLTYFQNEAQLEKSRLLSDRFSAERPKGSFSTLEIQRTEQGDSAMYLCASYGVSRDREYNEQFFGPGTRLTVL.

This clonotype was detected ten times or more. This chain links TRBV7-9 with TRBJ2-7; the match to TRBD2 covers 13 bases. J lost 3 bases, V lost 4 bases, and 9 bases had no gene match. The CDR3 is 17 residues long. Germline V lookup: CDR1 SEHNR, CDR2 FQNEAQ (reference sequence). CDR3 DNA sequence: TGTGCCAGCAGCTCCTCTTGGACTAGCGGGAGTATCTACGAGCAGTACTTC. Its translation is CASSSSWTSGSIYEQYF.

This clonotype was observed many times. The genes are TRBV5-1 and TRBJ2-4; D gene unclear. Trimming stripped 4 bases from V and 1 base from J, with 12 bases between. The CDR3 consists of 15 residues. Germline CDR1 and CDR2: SGHRS and YFSETQ. CDR3 sequence (DNA): TGCGCCAGCAGCGGAAGTACGCAGGCCAAAAACATTCAGTACTTC. Its protein product is CASSGSTQAKNIQYF.

V gene TRBV5-1 combines with J gene TRBJ2-1, with D hard to call. The CDR3 contains 14 residues. The ends were cut back, 0 bases at V and 6 bases at J, with 10 bases in the middle. Looked up from germline, CDR1 is SGHRS and CDR2 is YFSETQ. CDR3 bases: TGCGCCAGCAGCTTGGCCGAAAAGGGCAATGAGCAGTTCTTC. Translated: CASSLAEKGNEQFF.

The chain combines TRBV5-1 with TRBJ2-5; TRBD2 agrees at 8 bases. V dropped 4 bases and J dropped 0; count of bases not matched to a gene: 8. The CDR3 runs to 16 residues. Germline CDR1 reads SGHRS; CDR2 reads YFSETQ. This CDR3 is CASSTSSGSYQETQYF. CDR3 bases: TGCGCCAGCAGCACCTCTAGCGGGTCGTACCAAGAGACCCAGTACTTC.

The chain couples TRBV10-2 to TRBJ2-3; weak D call: TRBD2 (6 bases). Trimming stripped 2 bases from V and 4 bases from J, with 10 bases between. The CDR3 totals 14 residues. Germline V gene data show CDR1 as WSHSY and CDR2 as SAAADI. CDR3 sequence: CASSERERADTQYF. The CDR3 region has the DNA TGCGCCAGCAGTGAGCGGGAGAGGGCAGATACGCAGTATTTT.

The V and J genes are TRBV12-3 or TRBV12-4 and TRBJ1-6; TRBD1 is a possible D gene (6 bases). Trimming left V 7 bases short and J 7 bases short, with 14 bases between. CDR3 length equals 14 residues. The CDR3, as DNA: TGTGCCAGCACAACGGACAGAAACAATTCACCCCTCCACTTT. Its translation: CASTTDRNNSPLHF.

This clonotype was counted many times. V is TRBV20-1 and J is TRBJ2-1; unclear D gene. The germline V gene has CDR1 DFQATT and CDR2 SNEGSKA (reference sequence). This CDR3 comprises 14 residues. V was clipped by 2 bases and J by 12 bases, with 20 bases between them. In DNA, the CDR3 is TGCAGTGCTAGAACCAGTAGCAATGAGTGGCGGCAGTTCTTC. It yields the protein CSARTSSNEWRQFF.